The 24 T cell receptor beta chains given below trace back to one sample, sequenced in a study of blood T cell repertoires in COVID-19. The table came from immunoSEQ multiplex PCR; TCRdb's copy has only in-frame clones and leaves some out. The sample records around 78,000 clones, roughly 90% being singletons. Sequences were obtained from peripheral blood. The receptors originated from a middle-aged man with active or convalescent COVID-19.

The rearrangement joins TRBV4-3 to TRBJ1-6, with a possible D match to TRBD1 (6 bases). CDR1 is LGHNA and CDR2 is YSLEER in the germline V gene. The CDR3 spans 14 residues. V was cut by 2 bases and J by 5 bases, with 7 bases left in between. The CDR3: CASSQSGDNSPLHF. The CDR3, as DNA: TGCGCCAGCAGCCAATCAGGGGATAATTCACCCCTCCACTTT.

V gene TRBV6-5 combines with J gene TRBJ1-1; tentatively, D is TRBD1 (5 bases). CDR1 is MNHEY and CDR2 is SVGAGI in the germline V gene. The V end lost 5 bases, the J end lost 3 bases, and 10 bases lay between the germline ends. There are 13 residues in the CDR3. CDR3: CASSLGGDTEAFF. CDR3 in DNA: TGTGCCAGCAGTCTGGGGGGGGACACTGAAGCTTTCTTT.

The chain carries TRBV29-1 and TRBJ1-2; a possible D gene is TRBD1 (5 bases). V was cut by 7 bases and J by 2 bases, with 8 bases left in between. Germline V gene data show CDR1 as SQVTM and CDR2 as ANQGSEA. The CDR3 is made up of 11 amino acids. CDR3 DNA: TGCAGCGAGCAGGGCAACTATGGCTACACCTTC. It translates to CSEQGNYGYTF. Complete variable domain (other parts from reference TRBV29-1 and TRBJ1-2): SAVISQKPSRDICQRGTSLTIQCQVDSQVTMMFWYRQQPGQSLTLIATANQGSEATYESGFVIDKFPISRPNLTFSTLTVSNMSPEDSSIYLCSEQGNYGYTFGSGTRLTVV.

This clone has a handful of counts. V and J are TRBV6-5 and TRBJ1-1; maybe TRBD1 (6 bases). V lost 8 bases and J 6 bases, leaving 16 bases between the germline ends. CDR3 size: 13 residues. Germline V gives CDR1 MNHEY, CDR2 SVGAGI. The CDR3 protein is CASGRGRGSEAFF. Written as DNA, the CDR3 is TGTGCCAGCGGCAGAGGGAGGGGGTCTGAAGCTTTCTTT.

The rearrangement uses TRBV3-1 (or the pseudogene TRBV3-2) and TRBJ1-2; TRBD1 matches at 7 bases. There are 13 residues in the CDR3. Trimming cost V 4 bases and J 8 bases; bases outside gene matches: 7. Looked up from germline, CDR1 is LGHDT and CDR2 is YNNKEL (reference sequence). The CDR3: CASSRQGTGGYTF. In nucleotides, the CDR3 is TGTGCCAGCAGCCGACAGGGAACGGGAGGCTACACCTTC.

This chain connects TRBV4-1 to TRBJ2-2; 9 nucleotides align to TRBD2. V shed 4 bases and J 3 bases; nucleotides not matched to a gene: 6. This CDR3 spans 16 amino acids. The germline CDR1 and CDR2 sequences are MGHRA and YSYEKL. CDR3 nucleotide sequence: TGCGCCAGCAGCCCCTATAGCGGGAGAGACACCGGGGAGCTGTTTTTT. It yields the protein CASSPYSGRDTGELFF.

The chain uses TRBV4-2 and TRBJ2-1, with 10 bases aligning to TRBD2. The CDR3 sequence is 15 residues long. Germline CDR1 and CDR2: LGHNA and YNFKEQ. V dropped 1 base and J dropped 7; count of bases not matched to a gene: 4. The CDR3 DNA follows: TGTGCCAGCAGCCAAGGGGCTAGCGGGAGTAATGAGCAGTTCTTC. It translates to CASSQGASGSNEQFF.

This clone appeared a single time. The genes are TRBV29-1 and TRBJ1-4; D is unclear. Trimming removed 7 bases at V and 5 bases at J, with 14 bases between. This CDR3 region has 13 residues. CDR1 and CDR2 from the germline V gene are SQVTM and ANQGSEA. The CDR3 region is CSAKVLGNEKLFF. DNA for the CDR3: TGCAGCGCGAAGGTCCTAGGCAATGAAAAACTGTTTTTT.

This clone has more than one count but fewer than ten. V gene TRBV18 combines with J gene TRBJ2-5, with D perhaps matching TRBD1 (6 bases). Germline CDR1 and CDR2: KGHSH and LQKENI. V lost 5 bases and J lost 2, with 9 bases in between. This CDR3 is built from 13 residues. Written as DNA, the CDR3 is TGTGCCAGCTCAAAACAGGGACAAGAGACCCAGTACTTC. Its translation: CASSKQGQETQYF.

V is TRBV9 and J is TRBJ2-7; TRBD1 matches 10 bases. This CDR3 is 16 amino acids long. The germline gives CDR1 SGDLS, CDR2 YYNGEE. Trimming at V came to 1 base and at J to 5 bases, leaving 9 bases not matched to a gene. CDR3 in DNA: TGTGCCAGCAGCGTATCGCCGGGACAGGGGATCAACGAGCAGTACTTC. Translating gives CASSVSPGQGINEQYF.

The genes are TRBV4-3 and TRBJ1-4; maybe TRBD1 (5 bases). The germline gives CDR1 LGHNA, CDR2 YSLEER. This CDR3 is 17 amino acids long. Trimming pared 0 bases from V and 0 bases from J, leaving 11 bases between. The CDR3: CASSQDPRGATNEKLFF. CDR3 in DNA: TGCGCCAGCAGCCAAGACCCGCGGGGGGCAACTAATGAAAAACTGTTTTTT.

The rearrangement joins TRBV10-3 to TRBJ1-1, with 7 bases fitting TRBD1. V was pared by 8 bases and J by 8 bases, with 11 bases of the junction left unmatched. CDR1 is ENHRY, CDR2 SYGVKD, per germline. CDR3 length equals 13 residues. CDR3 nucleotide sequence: TGTGCCATCGGATCGAGGGGACAGAAAGAAGCTTTCTTT. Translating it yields CAIGSRGQKEAFF.

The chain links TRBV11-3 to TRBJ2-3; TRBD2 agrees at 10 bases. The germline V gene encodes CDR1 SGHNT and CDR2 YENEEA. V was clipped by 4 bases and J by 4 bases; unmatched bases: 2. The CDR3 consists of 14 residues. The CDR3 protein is CASSSLAGADTQYF. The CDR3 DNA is TGTGCCAGCAGCTCCCTAGCGGGAGCAGATACGCAGTATTTT. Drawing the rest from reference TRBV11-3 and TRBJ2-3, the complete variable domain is EAGVVQSPRYKIIEKKQPVAFWCNPISGHNTLYWYLQNLGQGPELLIRYENEEAVDDSQLPKDRFSAERLKGVDSTLKIQPAELGDSAVYLCASSSLAGADTQYFGPGTRLTVL.

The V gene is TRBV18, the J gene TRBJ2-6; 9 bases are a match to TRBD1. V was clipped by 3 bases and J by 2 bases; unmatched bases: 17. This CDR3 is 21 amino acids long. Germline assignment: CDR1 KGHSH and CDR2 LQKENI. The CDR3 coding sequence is TGTGCCAGCTCACCCGCGGACCAACAGGGGGCGCATCCGACTGGGGCCAACGTCCTGACTTTC. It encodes CASSPADQQGAHPTGANVLTF.

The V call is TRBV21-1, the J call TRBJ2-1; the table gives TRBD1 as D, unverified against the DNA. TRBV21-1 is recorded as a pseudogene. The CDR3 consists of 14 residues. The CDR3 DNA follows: TGTGCCAGCAGCAAAGGGGCCAGGTACAATGAGCAGTTCTTC. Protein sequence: CASSKGARYNEQFF.

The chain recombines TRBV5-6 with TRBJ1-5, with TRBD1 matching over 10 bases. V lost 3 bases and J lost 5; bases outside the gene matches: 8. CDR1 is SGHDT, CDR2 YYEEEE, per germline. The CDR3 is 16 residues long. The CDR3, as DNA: TGTGCCAGCAGCTCATCAGGGACAGGGGATCATCAGCCCCAGCATTTT. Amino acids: CASSSSGTGDHQPQHF.

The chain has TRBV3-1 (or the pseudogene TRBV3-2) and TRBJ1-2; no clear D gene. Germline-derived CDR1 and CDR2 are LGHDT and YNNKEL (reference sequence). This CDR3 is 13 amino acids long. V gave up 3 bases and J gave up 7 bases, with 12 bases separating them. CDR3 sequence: CASSQGSGIGYTF. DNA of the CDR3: TGTGCCAGCAGCCAGGGATCCGGGATTGGCTACACCTTC.

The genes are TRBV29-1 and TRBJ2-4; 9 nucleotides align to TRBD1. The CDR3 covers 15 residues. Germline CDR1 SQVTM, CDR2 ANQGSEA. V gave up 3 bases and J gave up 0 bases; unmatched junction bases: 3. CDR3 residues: CSVELDRGAKNIQYF. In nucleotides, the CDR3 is TGCAGCGTTGAGTTGGACAGGGGAGCCAAAAACATTCAGTACTTC.

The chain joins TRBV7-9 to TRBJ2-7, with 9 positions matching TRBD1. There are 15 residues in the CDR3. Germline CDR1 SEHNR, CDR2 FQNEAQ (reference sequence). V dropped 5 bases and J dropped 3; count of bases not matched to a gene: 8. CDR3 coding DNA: TGTGCCAGCAGCCAAACGGGACAGGGCGTCTACGAGCAGTACTTC. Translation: CASSQTGQGVYEQYF.

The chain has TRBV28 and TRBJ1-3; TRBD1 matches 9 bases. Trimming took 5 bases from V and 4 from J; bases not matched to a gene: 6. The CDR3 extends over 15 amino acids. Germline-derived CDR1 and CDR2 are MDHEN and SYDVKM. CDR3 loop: CASSRPTGGGNTIYF. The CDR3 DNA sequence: TGTGCCAGCAGTCGACCCACAGGGGGCGGAAACACCATATATTTT.

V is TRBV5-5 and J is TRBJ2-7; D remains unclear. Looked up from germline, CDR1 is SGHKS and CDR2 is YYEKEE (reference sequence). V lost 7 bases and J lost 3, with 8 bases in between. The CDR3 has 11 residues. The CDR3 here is CASSYGYEQYF. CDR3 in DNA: TGTGCCAGCTCTTACGGCTACGAGCAGTACTTC.

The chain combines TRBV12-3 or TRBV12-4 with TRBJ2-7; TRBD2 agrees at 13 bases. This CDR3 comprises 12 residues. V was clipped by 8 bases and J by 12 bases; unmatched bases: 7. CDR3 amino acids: CASGETSGGVYF. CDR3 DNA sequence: TGTGCCAGCGGCGAAACTAGCGGGGGGGTGTACTTC.

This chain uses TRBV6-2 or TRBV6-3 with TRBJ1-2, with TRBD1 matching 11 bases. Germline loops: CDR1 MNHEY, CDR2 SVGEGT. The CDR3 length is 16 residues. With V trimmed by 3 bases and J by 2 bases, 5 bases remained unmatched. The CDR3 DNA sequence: TGTGCCAGCAGTTATAGGACAGGGGGCTTGAACTATGGCTACACCTTC. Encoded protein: CASSYRTGGLNYGYTF.

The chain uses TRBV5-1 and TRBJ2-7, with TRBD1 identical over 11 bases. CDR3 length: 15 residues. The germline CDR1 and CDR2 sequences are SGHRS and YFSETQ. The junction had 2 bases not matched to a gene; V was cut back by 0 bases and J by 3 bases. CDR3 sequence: CASSLVGTGGYEQYF. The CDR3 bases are TGCGCCAGCAGCTTGGTAGGGACAGGGGGCTACGAGCAGTACTTC. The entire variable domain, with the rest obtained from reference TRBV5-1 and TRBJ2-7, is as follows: KAGVTQTPRYLIKTRGQQVTLSCSPISGHRSVSWYQQTPGQGLQFLFEYFSETQRNKGNFPGRFSGRQFSNSRSEMNVSTLELGDSALYLCASSLVGTGGYEQYFGPGTRLTVT.